The sample holds many counts of the clone carrying this T cell receptor (beta chain). TCRdb re-derived calls from the reads in MiXCR, one entry per CDR3 protein. The table has 3,500 to 4,500 distinct CDR3 sequences, 11% to 15% seen once. The sample belongs to a study of liver allograft versus peripheral blood T cells. Study summary: In transplanted livers, T cell receptor repertoires were compared with those found in the recipients' peripheral blood.

After removal of 8 bases from V and 0 bases from J, the junction contained 13 bases not matched to a gene. Germline V CDR1 and CDR2: MDHEN, SYDVKM. There are 16 residues in the CDR3. V is TRBV28 and J is TRBJ2-7; 7 bases are a match to TRBD1. This receptor was identified in a human patient who had a liver transplant. Some T cells could come from the graft donor. CDR3 sequence (DNA): TGTGCCAGCCGGGCTGTGAGACGGGACAGCTCCTACGAGCAGTACTTC. Its translation is CASRAVRRDSSYEQYF.